Reported below is one T cell receptor beta chain. Its antigen remains unknown. These data belong to a study of CD8 T cells in Susac syndrome. Study-level findings and limits: Clonal expansion involving Susac CD8+ cells peaked in TEMRA cells and active patients.

The length of the CDR3 is 15 residues. Germline V gene sequence: CDR1 SNHLY, CDR2 FYNNEI. The V and J ends lost 1 base and 3 bases, in that order; junction bases with no gene match: 1. Random hexamers were used to reverse transcribe the RNA input (about 0.45 to 1 ug). TCRdb re-called the immunoSEQ multiplex PCR reads with MiXCR, one entry per CDR3 protein. The sample carries about 120,000 distinct CDR3 sequences, roughly 94% recorded once. Material for sequencing was CD8+ T cells from PBMCs. The clonotype was recovered from a human donor with Susac syndrome. The chain uses TRBV2 and TRBJ1-5; TRBD1 agrees at 9 bases. The chain's CDR3 is CASSEGDRVNQPQHF. Here the CDR3 DNA reads TGTGCCAGCAGTGAAGGGGACAGGGTCAATCAGCCCCAGCATTTT.